This TCR beta chain was captured in a study of cytomegalovirus exposure and HLA in healthy donors. Study results and caveats: According to the study, roughly 160 TCR beta chains were cytomegalovirus-associated.

Comment on this clone: What it binds is not known.

CDR1 and CDR2 from the germline V gene are MNHEY and SMNVEV (reference sequence). Trimming stripped 6 bases from V and 6 bases from J, with 24 bases between. The length of the CDR3 is 16 residues. Healthy individuals who donated bone marrow served as the donors. It was with 60 Vbeta and 13 Jbeta primers that the PCR ran. Per the original methods: In a later analysis, the count reached approximately 80 million unique TCR beta chains, with 10 million to 14 million shared. TCRdb's table, derived via immunoSEQ multiplex PCR, lists solely in-frame clones and lacks some. V and J calls and clone size are as listed in that table; D and trimming were resolved from the DNA. Of roughly 200,000 clones in the sample, more than 60% were seen once.

Sequencing was carried out using PBMCs. The rearrangement joins TRBV27 to TRBJ2-7, with D tentatively TRBD2 (6 bases). The clonotype was recovered from an older woman in good health and CMV-seropositive. The CDR3 spells CASRDRDSGVGGEQYF. For the CDR3, the DNA is TGTGCCAGCAGAGACCGGGACTCTGGGGTCGGGGGCGAGCAGTACTTC.